These T cell receptor beta chains were read from a single sample in a study of blood T cell repertoires in COVID-19. Method: immunoSEQ multiplex PCR; TCRdb's copy keeps in-frame clones and lacks some. The data contain some 150,000 clones, 84% of them singletons. The sequenced material came from PBMCs or T cells enriched from blood (not recorded which). Receptors were obtained from a woman aged 18-30 years who had been exposed to COVID-19. CDR3s include the opening cysteine and the closing phenylalanine or tryptophan. Clone size is not always given. Where it is, it says once, few, many or a class for expanded clones.

V gene	clone size	J gene	CDR3 protein
TRBV29-1	-	TRBJ2-3	CSVPRGTSGNTDTQYF
TRBV28	-	TRBJ2-2	CASRELAGGPSTGELFF
TRBV6-1	-	TRBJ2-7	CASSEGDSPYEQYF
TRBV19	-	TRBJ1-1	CASTPPWGRKNTEAFF
TRBV7-3	-	TRBJ1-2	CASSQTGNYGYTF
TRBV11-3	once	TRBJ2-5	CASSRGWPSGVQETQYF
TRBV28	-	TRBJ2-7	CASSQCPRTSGRAYEQYF
TRBV2	-	TRBJ2-5	CASRATSGSGETQYF
TRBV28	few	TRBJ1-1	CASSGADSMNTEAFF
TRBV18	-	TRBJ1-1	CASSPPGTYTEAFF
TRBV5-1	-	TRBJ2-7	CASSLENLAGEQYF
TRBV19	once	TRBJ1-2	CASSPRSTGGNGYTF
TRBV5-6	-	TRBJ1-2	CASSLWSTAGRYGYTF
TRBV30	-	TRBJ2-7	CAWNPPSGQTYEQYF
TRBV3-1/TRBV3-2	once	TRBJ2-1	CASSQVRRGHEQFF
TRBV28	few	TRBJ1-1	CAVQYFNTEAFF
TRBV15	-	TRBJ2-3	CATSRDGRGGSLYTQYF
TRBV15	-	TRBJ2-5	CATSRGLSGETQYF
TRBV28	-	TRBJ1-4	CASSDYRRDRADRVNEKLFF
TRBV2	-	TRBJ2-2	CASRGVRMNTGELFF
TRBV7-6	-	TRBJ2-3	CASSSPSGFTDTQYF
TRBV4-1	-	TRBJ1-2	CASSVTGYYGYTF
TRBV11-2	-	TRBJ2-5	CASSLEASGSRETQYF
TRBV5-4	-	TRBJ2-6	CASSRDIASGANVLTF